This T cell receptor beta chain was observed in a study of T cell clones after liver transplantation. Overall study context: TCRbeta sequencing after a pre-transplant mixed lymphocyte reaction identified graft-donor-reactive clones, later tracked in post-transplant blood. Third-party-reactive TCRbeta sequences from pre-transplant mixed lymphocyte reactions served as antigen-independent comparators. Standard immunosuppression, with no induction, continued until 12-24 months after transplant. Study-wide points: Compared with third party-reactive sequences, donor-reactive ones declined more, independent of withdrawal success.

The protocol was immunoSEQ multiplex PCR, while the TCRdb copy is restricted to in-frame clones and leaves out a portion. The repertoire holds 95,000 to 130,000 clones, with 90% as singletons. To note about this clone: The antigen remains unidentified.

CDR3 size: 13 residues. CDR1 is SGHNT, CDR2 YENEEA, per germline. The V end was cut by 1 base, the J end by 6 bases, with 8 bases between. The material sequenced was CD4+ T cells from blood, taken 12 months after liver transplant. The sequence came from a human patient who received a liver transplant. The T cells may come from the graft donor. This chain connects TRBV11-3 to TRBJ2-3; no reliable D call. As DNA, the CDR3 is TGTGCCAGCAGCTTAGGTTTTAGGGATACGCAGTATTTT. Translation gives CASSLGFRDTQYF.